These 19 T cell receptor beta chains share one sample of origin, sequenced in a study of CD8 T cells in Susac syndrome. Reverse transcription of roughly 0.5 to 1 ug RNA was carried out with random hexamers. TCRdb used MiXCR to reprocess the immunoSEQ multiplex PCR reads, holding one entry per CDR3 protein. Of some 200,000 distinct CDR3 sequences listed, roughly 95% are singletons. The sequenced sample consisted of CD4+ T cells from PBMCs. All receptors derive from a human donor with Susac syndrome.

This clonotype was seen a single time. The V gene is TRBV18, the J gene TRBJ2-7, with a weak D call TRBD2 (5 bases). CDR1 is KGHSH, CDR2 LQKENI, per germline. V shed 8 bases and J shed 2 bases, with 16 bases lying between them. The CDR3 extends over 14 amino acids. The CDR3 here is CASGTGGRPYEQYF. The CDR3 nucleotides read TGTGCCAGCGGTACGGGCGGGCGACCCTACGAGCAGTACTTC.

V is TRBV20-1 and J is TRBJ2-3; 7 positions agree with TRBD2. Looked up from germline, CDR1 is DFQATT and CDR2 is SNEGSKA (reference sequence). V lost 4 bases to trimming and J lost 0 bases; unmatched junction nucleotides: 4. The CDR3 is 14 residues long. The DNA of the CDR3 is TGCAGTGCTATGCGGGGGATTAGCACAGATACGCAGTATTTT. This translates into CSAMRGISTDTQYF.

The V and J genes are TRBV4-3 and TRBJ2-6; the D gene is possibly TRBD1 (5 bases). Germline-derived CDR1 and CDR2 are LGHNA and YSLEER. The germline V and J ends were trimmed by 4 bases and 0 bases, with 16 bases remaining between them. The CDR3 runs to 18 residues. The CDR3: CASSRSTETLSGANVLTF. CDR3 DNA sequence: TGCGCCAGCAGCCGCTCGACAGAAACGCTCTCTGGGGCCAACGTCCTGACTTTC.

The chain couples TRBV6-6 to TRBJ1-6; 11 bases fit TRBD1. V trimming: 2 bases; J trimming: 10 bases; junction bases outside the gene matches: 4. Germline assignment: CDR1 MNHNY and CDR2 SVGAGI (reference sequence). This CDR3 is built from 15 residues. In nucleotides, the CDR3 is TGTGCCAGCAGTTACAGGGACAGGGGGAAGTCACCCCTCCACTTT. It encodes CASSYRDRGKSPLHF.

This chain uses TRBV2 with TRBJ2-7; TRBD1 matches at 9 bases. The CDR3 has 14 amino acids. With 5 bases clipped from V and 6 bases from J, the junction kept 8 bases outside the gene matches. The germline V gene has CDR1 SNHLY and CDR2 FYNNEI. The CDR3 protein is CASSSGTGIFEQYF. CDR3 DNA: TGTGCCAGCAGTTCCGGGACAGGGATTTTCGAGCAGTACTTC.

The chain links TRBV2 to TRBJ1-1; D not resolved. Trimming removed 7 bases from V and 0 bases from J, with 9 bases in between. The germline V gene encodes CDR1 SNHLY and CDR2 FYNNEI. The CDR3 contains 13 residues. The chain's CDR3 is CASKNQMNTEAFF. CDR3 coding DNA: TGTGCCAGCAAAAATCAGATGAACACTGAAGCTTTCTTT. The variable domain in full, with the rest retrieved from reference TRBV2 and TRBJ1-1, is EPEVTQTPSHQVTQMGQEVILRCVPISNHLYFYWYRQILGQKVEFLVSFYNNEISEKSEIFDDQFSVERPDGSNFTLKIRSTKLEDSAMYFCASKNQMNTEAFFGQGTRLTVV.

The count of this clonotype is one. This chain connects TRBV6-5 to TRBJ2-7, with D uncertain. The V end lost 0 bases, the J end lost 2 bases, and 14 bases lay between the germline ends. CDR3 length: 16 residues. Germline loops: CDR1 MNHEY, CDR2 SVGAGI. The CDR3 DNA is TGTGCCAGCAGTTACTCCCGACAAGGACCGGCCTACGAGCAGTACTTC. Its translation is CASSYSRQGPAYEQYF.

This clonotype came up once. The chain links TRBV6-6 to TRBJ2-5, with 9 positions matching TRBD2. The germline gives CDR1 MNHNY, CDR2 SVGAGI (reference sequence). This CDR3 is 15 amino acids long. V lost 8 bases and J lost 1; bases outside the gene matches: 8. The CDR3 bases are TGTGCCAGCGTACCGCGGGGGGGCATCCAAGAGACCCAGTACTTC. It encodes CASVPRGGIQETQYF.

This clonotype came up once. The gene calls are TRBV24-1 and TRBJ2-7, with D possibly TRBD1 on 5 matching bases. The V end was cut by 7 bases, the J end by 3 bases, with 9 bases between. CDR3 size: 12 residues. CDR1 and CDR2 (germline): KGHDR, SFDVKD. CDR3 region: CATRDKNYEQYF. In DNA form, the CDR3 reads TGTGCCACCAGGGACAAGAACTACGAGCAGTACTTC.

V gene TRBV30 combines with J gene TRBJ1-3; D not resolved. CDR1 is GTSNPN and CDR2 is SVGIG in the germline V gene (reference sequence). Trimming left V 3 bases short and J 0 bases short, with 12 bases between. This CDR3 has 15 residues. CDR3 protein: CAWRHTVSSGNTIYF. The DNA for the CDR3 is TGTGCCTGGAGGCATACAGTGAGCTCTGGAAACACCATATATTTT. The variable domain in full, completed from reference TRBV30 and TRBJ1-3, reads SQTIHQWPATLVQPVGSPLSLECTVEGTSNPNLYWYRQAAGRGLQLLFYSVGIGQISSEVPQNLSASRPQDRQFILSSKKLLLSDSGFYLCAWRHTVSSGNTIYFGEGSWLTVV.

The chain joins TRBV19 to TRBJ1-2; 7 positions agree with TRBD1. V shed 4 bases, J shed 3 bases, and the junction held 8 bases outside the gene matches. The CDR3 covers 15 residues. CDR1 and CDR2 from the germline V gene are LNHDA and SQIVND (reference sequence). For the CDR3, the DNA is TGTGCCAGTAGTACCGCGTACAGGGGATACTATGGCTACACCTTC. It specifies CASSTAYRGYYGYTF.

V usage is TRBV6-1 and J usage is TRBJ2-2; D unresolved. This CDR3 has 14 amino acids. Germline CDR1 is MNHNS and CDR2 is SASEGT. V gave up 5 bases and J gave up 4 bases, with 11 bases separating them. CDR3 residues: CASSTGGVTGELFF. The CDR3 DNA reads as TGTGCCAGCAGTACGGGCGGCGTCACCGGGGAGCTGTTTTTT.

This clonotype was counted a single time. The chain joins TRBV3-1 to TRBJ2-6; D gene ambiguous. The CDR3 is 17 residues long. The germline V gene has CDR1 LGHDT and CDR2 YNNKEL (reference sequence). V gave up 2 bases and J gave up 0 bases, with 11 bases separating them. The CDR3: CASSQTWLASGANVLTF. CDR3 nucleotides: TGTGCCAGCAGCCAAACTTGGCTGGCCTCTGGGGCCAACGTCCTGACTTTC.

The rearrangement links TRBV12-3 or TRBV12-4 to TRBJ1-1, with a tentative D call TRBD1 (5 bases). The CDR3 length is 14 residues. The V end lost 3 bases, the J end lost 4 bases, and 12 bases lay between the germline ends. The CDR3 region has the DNA TGTGCCAGCAGTTTTGGGGGTTGGGGCACTGAAGCTTTCTTT. This gives the protein CASSFGGWGTEAFF.

CDR3 protein: CASSLAPGETQYF. The CDR3 DNA is TGTGCCAGCAGCTTAGCGCCTGGAGAGACCCAGTACTTC. This chain uses TRBV7-2 with TRBJ2-5, with D hard to call. Germline V lookup: CDR1 SGHTA, CDR2 FQGNSA. With 0 bases removed from V and 4 bases from J, the gap between germline ends came to 6 bases. The CDR3 is 13 amino acids.

The chain carries TRBV24-1 and TRBJ2-1; D perhaps matches TRBD1 (6 bases). Per germline, CDR1 KGHDR and CDR2 SFDVKD. CDR3 length: 16 amino acids. The V gene lost 7 bases and the J gene lost 9 bases, with 24 bases spanning the gap. The chain's CDR3 is CATRGWGRRSNAEQFF. DNA for the CDR3: TGTGCCACCAGAGGGTGGGGGCGGCGCAGTAATGCTGAGCAGTTCTTC.

The chain employs TRBV29-1 and TRBJ1-1; no reliable D call. The CDR3 sequence is 13 residues long. CDR1 SQVTM and CDR2 ANQGSEA come from the germline V gene. V was cut by 5 bases and J by 5 bases, with 15 bases left in between. CDR3 DNA: TGCAGCGTTTATGGGGTCGGTAGGACTGAAGCTTTCTTT. This codes for CSVYGVGRTEAFF. Combining the CDR3 with reference TRBV29-1 and TRBJ1-1 gives the whole variable domain SAVISQKPSRDICQRGTSLTIQCQVDSQVTMMFWYRQQPGQSLTLIATANQGSEATYESGFVIDKFPISRPNLTFSTLTVSNMSPEDSSIYLCSVYGVGRTEAFFGQGTRLTVV.

This sequence joins TRBV29-1 and TRBJ1-5, with unresolved D. Germline CDR1 reads SQVTM; CDR2 reads ANQGSEA. Trimming removed 5 bases from V and 2 bases from J, with 13 bases in between. The CDR3 sequence is 14 residues long. In nucleotides, the CDR3 is TGCAGCGTTTCTTGGGGTGAGGGCAATCAGCCCCAGCATTTT. Protein: CSVSWGEGNQPQHF.

The chain links TRBV18 to TRBJ2-1; either TRBD1 or TRBD2 may supply D (6 bases each). The CDR3 loop spans 16 amino acids. CDR1 is KGHSH and CDR2 is LQKENI in the germline V gene. V was trimmed by 2 bases and J by 5 bases, leaving 16 bases between them. DNA of the CDR3: TGTGCCAGCTCACCAGCACGGGGGCCCCGGGACAATGAGCAGTTCTTC. Encoded protein: CASSPARGPRDNEQFF.